The entry that follows covers one T cell receptor beta chain sequence. Its antigen is as yet unknown. One junction end does not reproduce the germline sequence, and a read error may be involved. The sample belongs to a study of blood T cells in healthy people across ages. Combining a sample-barcoded 5' primer with a J-beta primer mix, a second PCR ran for roughly 7 to 12 cycles. One entry per CDR3 protein, called by TCRdb with MiXCR from the 5' RACE reads. Found here are some 550,000 distinct CDR3 sequences, roughly 43% of them singletons; the top ten hold 20% to 25%. Germline V gene data show CDR1 as SGHTA and CDR2 as FQGNSA. The CDR3 has 16 residues. Broader study findings: Significant beta diversity loss was already apparent by age roughly 44, declining roughly linearly.

The chain is built from TRBV7-2 and TRBJ2-4, with 11 bases aligning to TRBD2. The sequenced sample consisted of blood. The clonotype was recovered from an elderly man in good health. CDR3 in DNA: TGCGCCAGCAGCCAACTAGCGGGAGTAGCCAAAAACATTCAGTACTTC. Its protein product is CASSQLAGVAKNIQYF.